The T cell receptor (beta chain) described here comes from a study of shared clonotypes between healthy human individuals. Background on the study: Aged 18 to 49, the donors were two women and a few men.

CDR1 SGDLS and CDR2 YYNGEE come from the germline V gene. V was shortened by 2 bases and J by 6 bases, with 13 bases between the two germline ends. This CDR3 region has 14 residues. Each cell subset's genomic DNA was divided evenly among several immunoSEQ plates. Profiled with immunoSEQ multiplex PCR; TCRdb holds only in-frame clones, not every one. The table has some 380,000 clones, around 96% seen once. The TCR originated in a man aged 25-45 years in good health. The rearrangement uses TRBV9 and TRBJ2-3; unclear D gene. The material sequenced was memory CD8+ T cells sorted from blood. Subset of the sample: CD45RO+ cells pooled with CCR7-negative TemRA cells. CDR3 sequence reads: CASSVGGAGDTQYF. CDR3 nucleotides: TGTGCCAGCAGCGTCGGCGGAGCCGGGGATACGCAGTATTTT.